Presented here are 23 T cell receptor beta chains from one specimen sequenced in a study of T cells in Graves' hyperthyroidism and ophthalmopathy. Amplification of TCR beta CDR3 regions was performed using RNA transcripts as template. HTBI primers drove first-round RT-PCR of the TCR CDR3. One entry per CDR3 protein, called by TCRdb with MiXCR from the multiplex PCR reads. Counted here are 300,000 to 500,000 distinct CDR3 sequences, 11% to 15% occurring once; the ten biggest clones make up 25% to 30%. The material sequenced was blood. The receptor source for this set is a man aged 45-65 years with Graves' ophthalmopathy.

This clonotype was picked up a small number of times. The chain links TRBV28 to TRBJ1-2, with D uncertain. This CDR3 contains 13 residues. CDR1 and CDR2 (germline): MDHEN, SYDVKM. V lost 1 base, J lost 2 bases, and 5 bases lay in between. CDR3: CASSLSLNYGYTF. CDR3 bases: TGTGCCAGCAGTTTATCCCTGAACTATGGCTACACCTTC.

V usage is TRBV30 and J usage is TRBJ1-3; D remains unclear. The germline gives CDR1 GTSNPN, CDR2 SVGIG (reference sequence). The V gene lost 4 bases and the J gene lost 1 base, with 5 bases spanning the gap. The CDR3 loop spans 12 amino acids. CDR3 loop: CAWKKSGNTIYF. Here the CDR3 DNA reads TGTGCCTGGAAGAAATCTGGAAACACCATATATTTT.

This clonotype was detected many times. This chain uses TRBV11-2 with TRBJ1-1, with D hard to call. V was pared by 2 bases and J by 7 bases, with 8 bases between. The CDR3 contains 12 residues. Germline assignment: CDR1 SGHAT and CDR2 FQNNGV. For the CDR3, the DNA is TGTGCCAGCAGCTTAACGCAGATTGAAGCTTTCTTT. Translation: CASSLTQIEAFF.

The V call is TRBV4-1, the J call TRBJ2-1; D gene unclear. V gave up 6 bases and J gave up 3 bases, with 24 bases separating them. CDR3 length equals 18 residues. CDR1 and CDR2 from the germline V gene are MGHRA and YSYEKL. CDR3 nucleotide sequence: TGCGCCAGCAGACGGTCCATACAAAGGTTGGACCGCTACAATGAGCAGTTCTTC. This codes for CASRRSIQRLDRYNEQFF.

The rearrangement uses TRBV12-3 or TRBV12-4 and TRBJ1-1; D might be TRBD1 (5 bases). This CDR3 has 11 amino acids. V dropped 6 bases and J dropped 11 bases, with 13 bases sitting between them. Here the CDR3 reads CASSRDFVAFF. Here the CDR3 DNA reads TGTGCCAGCAGCCGGGACTTTGTTGCTTTCTTT.

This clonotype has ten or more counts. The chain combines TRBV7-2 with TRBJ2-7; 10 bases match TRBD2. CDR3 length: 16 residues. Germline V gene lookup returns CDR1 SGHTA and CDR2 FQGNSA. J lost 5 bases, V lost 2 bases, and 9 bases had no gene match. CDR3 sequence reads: CASSLSVAGGGNEQYF. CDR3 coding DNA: TGTGCCAGCAGCTTATCGGTAGCGGGAGGAGGCAACGAGCAGTACTTC.

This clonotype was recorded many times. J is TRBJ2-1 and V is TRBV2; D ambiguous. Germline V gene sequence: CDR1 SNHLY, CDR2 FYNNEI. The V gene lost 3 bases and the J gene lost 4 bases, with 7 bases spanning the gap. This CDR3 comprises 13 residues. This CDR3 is CASSEGSYNEQFF. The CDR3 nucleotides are TGTGCCAGCAGTGAGGGGTCGTACAATGAGCAGTTCTTC.

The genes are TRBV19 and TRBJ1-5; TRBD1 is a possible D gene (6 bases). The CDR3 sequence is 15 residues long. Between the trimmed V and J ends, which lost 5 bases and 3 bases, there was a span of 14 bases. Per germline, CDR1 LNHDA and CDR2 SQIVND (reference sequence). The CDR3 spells CASSAHRVTNQPQHF. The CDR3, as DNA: TGTGCCAGTAGTGCCCACAGGGTCACCAATCAGCCCCAGCATTTT.

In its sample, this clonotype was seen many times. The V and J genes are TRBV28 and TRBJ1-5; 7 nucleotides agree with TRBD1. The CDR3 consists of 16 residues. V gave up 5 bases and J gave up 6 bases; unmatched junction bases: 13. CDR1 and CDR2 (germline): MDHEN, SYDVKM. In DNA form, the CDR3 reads TGTGCCAGCAGTCCCCCCGACAGGGTACGAAGTCAGCCCCAGCATTTT. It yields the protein CASSPPDRVRSQPQHF.

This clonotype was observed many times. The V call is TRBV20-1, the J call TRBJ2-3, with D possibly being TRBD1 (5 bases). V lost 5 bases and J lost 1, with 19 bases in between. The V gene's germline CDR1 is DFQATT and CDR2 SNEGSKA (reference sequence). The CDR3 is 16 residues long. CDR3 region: CSALSFMQGGTDTQYF. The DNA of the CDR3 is TGCAGTGCTCTGTCGTTTATGCAGGGTGGCACAGATACGCAGTATTTT.

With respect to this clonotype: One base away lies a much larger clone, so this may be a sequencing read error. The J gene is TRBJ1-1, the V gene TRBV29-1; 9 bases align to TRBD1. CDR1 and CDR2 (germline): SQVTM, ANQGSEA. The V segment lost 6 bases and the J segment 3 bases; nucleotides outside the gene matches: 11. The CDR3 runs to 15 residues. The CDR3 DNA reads TGCAGCGTGGGACAGGGTCATGAGGGGGACACTGAAGCTTTCTTT. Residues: CSVGQGHEGDTEAFF.

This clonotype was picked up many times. The CDR3 spells CASSLAETVHEQYF. The CDR3 nucleotides are TGCGCCAGCAGCTTAGCGGAGACGGTCCACGAGCAGTACTTC. This chain connects TRBV5-1 to TRBJ2-7; tentative D call: TRBD2 (5 bases). The CDR3 extends over 14 amino acids. V was cut by 2 bases and J by 5 bases, with 14 bases left in between. Germline V lookup: CDR1 SGHRS, CDR2 YFSETQ.

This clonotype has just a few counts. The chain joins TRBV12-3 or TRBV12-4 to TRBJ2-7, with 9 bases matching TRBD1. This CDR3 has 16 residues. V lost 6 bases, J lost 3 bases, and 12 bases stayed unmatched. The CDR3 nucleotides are TGTGCCAGCAGCCGGGGACAGGGTAAAGCTATCTACGAGCAGTACTTC. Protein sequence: CASSRGQGKAIYEQYF.

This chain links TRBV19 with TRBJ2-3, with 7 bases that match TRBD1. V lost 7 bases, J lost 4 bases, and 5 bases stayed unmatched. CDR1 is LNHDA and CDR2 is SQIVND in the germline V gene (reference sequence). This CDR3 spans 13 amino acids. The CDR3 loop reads CASTRTGADTQYF. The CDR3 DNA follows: TGTGCCAGTACTCGGACAGGTGCAGATACGCAGTATTTT.

CDR3 sequence (DNA): TGTGCCAGCAACTCAGCGGGCTATCTCTACGAGCAGTACTTC. This sequence encodes CASNSAGYLYEQYF. This chain uses TRBV3-1 with TRBJ2-7; D perhaps matches TRBD2 (6 bases). The CDR3 covers 14 residues. Deletions cut 7 bases from V and 3 bases from J, with 16 bases between. Germline CDR1 is LGHDT and CDR2 is YNNKEL (reference sequence).

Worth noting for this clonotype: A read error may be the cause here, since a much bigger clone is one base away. The CDR3 spells CSAPDRMDTEAFF. In DNA form, the CDR3 reads TGCAGTGCACCGGACAGAATGGACACTGAAGCTTTCTTT. The rearrangement uses TRBV20-1 and TRBJ1-1; tentative D call: TRBD1 (6 bases). CDR3 size: 13 residues. Per germline, CDR1 DFQATT and CDR2 SNEGSKA (reference sequence). V shed 6 bases and J shed 3 bases, with 14 bases lying between them.

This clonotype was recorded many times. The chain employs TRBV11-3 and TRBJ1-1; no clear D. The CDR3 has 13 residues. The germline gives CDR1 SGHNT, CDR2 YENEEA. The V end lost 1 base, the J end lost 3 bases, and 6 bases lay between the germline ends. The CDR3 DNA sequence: TGTGCCAGCAGCTTAGGGAGCGACACTGAAGCTTTCTTT. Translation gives CASSLGSDTEAFF.

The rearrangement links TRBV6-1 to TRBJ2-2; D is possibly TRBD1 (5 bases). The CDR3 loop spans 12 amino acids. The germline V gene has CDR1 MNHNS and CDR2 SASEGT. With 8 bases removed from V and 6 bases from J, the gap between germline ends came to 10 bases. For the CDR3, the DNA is TGTGCCAGCCTCAAGGGGTCCGGGGAGCTGTTTTTT. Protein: CASLKGSGELFF.

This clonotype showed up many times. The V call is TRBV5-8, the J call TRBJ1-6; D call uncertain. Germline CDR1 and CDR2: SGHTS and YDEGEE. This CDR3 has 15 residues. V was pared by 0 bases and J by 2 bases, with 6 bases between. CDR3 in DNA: TGTGCCAGCAGCTTGGGGGGAGCCTATAATTCACCCCTCCACTTT. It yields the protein CASSLGGAYNSPLHF.

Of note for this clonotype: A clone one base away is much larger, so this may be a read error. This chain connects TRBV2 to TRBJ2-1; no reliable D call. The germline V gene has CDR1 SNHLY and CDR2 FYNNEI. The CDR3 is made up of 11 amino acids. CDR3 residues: CASTRSLEQSF. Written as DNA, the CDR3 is TGTGCCAGCACTAGATCATTGGAGCAGTCCTTC. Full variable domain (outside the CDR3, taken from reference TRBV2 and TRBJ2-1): EPEVTQTPSHQVTQMGQEVILRCVPISNHLYFYWYRQILGQKVEFLVSFYNNEISEKSEIFDDQFSVERPDGSNFTLKIRSTKLEDSAMYFCASTRSLEQSFGPGTRLTVL.

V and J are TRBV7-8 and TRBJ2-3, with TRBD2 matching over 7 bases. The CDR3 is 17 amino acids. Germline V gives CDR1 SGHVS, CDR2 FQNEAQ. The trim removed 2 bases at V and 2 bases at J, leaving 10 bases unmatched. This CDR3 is CASSLLASGRNTDTQYF. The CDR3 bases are TGTGCCAGCAGCTTATTGGCTAGCGGCCGGAACACAGATACGCAGTATTTT.

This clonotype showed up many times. CDR3 bases: TGTGCCAGTGGACTAGCGGGAGAATACGGGACCTACGAGCAGTACTTC. This translates into CASGLAGEYGTYEQYF. The V gene is TRBV6-1, the J gene TRBJ2-7, with 13 nucleotides matching TRBD2. CDR1 is MNHNS and CDR2 is SASEGT in the germline V gene. The CDR3 sequence is 16 residues long. Trimming cost V 9 bases and J 2 bases; bases outside gene matches: 10.

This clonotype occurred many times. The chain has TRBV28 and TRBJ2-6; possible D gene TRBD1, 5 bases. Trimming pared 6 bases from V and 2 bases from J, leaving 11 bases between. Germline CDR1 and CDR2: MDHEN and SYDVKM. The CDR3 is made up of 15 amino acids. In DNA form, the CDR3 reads TGTGCCAGCAGGTCCAGGGTACCTGGGGCCAACGTCCTGACTTTC. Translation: CASRSRVPGANVLTF.